A selection of T cell receptor beta chains follows, all from one sample in a study of T-cell memory formation after mild COVID-19. TCRdb reprocessed the 5' RACE reads with MiXCR, giving one entry per CDR3 protein. The sample shows 300,000 to 400,000 distinct CDR3 sequences, approximately 15% of them seen only once. Material for sequencing was PBMCs or a T cell subset sorted from them (not recorded which). These receptors all stem from a man between 18 and 29 years old who had mild COVID-19 (a few samples of this study predate the infection). Cell type and time point are not known. Both conserved end residues are part of each CDR3. D genes are given only for firm matches. Clone size, where shown, is once, few, many, or a class for clones that have expanded.

J,V,D,size,CDR3,DNA
TRBJ1-5,TRBV6-2/TRBV6-3,NA,NA,CASSSAFPYQPQHF,TGTGCCAGCAGTTCTGCCTTCCCCTATCAGCCCCAGCATTTT
TRBJ1-2,TRBV6-6,NA,NA,CASSYRGYDYGYTF,TGTGCCAGCAGTTACCGGGGATACGACTATGGCTACACCTTC
TRBJ1-5,TRBV6-1,NA,NA,CASRELDSNQPQHF,TGTGCCAGCAGGGAGTTGGATAGCAATCAGCCCCAGCATTTT
TRBJ2-2,TRBV28,NA,few,CASSQSTGELFF,TGTGCCAGCAGTCAGAGCACCGGGGAGCTGTTTTTT
TRBJ2-4,TRBV6-5,TRBD2,few,CASSSLASGENIQYF,TGTGCCAGCAGTTCCTTAGCTAGCGGGGAAAACATTCAGTACTTC
TRBJ2-1,TRBV10-3,NA,NA,CAISERQSSYNEQFF,TGTGCCATCAGTGAACGACAGAGCTCCTACAATGAGCAGTTCTTC
TRBJ1-2,TRBV5-1,TRBD1,few,CASSSSRDSLYTF,TGCGCCAGCAGCTCGTCCCGGGACAGTCTCTACACCTTC
TRBJ1-5,TRBV2,NA,NA,CASTVRGLQPQHF,TGTGCCAGCACTGTTCGGGGGCTCCAGCCCCAGCATTTT
TRBJ2-2,TRBV6-2/TRBV6-3,NA,NA,CASSQWSGELFF,TGTGCCAGCAGTCAGTGGTCCGGGGAGCTGTTTTTT
TRBJ2-7,TRBV29-1,NA,NA,CSVSRAYEQYF,TGCAGCGTCTCCAGGGCCTACGAGCAGTACTTC
TRBJ2-7,TRBV4-1,NA,NA,CARSQDLSSYEQYF,TGCGCCCGCAGCCAAGATCTGAGCTCCTACGAGCAGTACTTC
TRBJ1-1,TRBV2,TRBD1,many,CASSPGQTNTEAFF,TGTGCCAGCAGTCCGGGACAGACGAACACTGAAGCTTTCTTT
TRBJ2-2,TRBV28,NA,few,CASQGGANTGELFF,TGTGCCAGCCAGGGGGGCGCGAACACCGGGGAGCTGTTTTTT
TRBJ2-3,TRBV28,NA,many,CASSPESSTDTQYF,TGTGCCAGCAGCCCGGAGAGTAGCACAGATACGCAGTATTTT
TRBJ2-7,TRBV5-1,TRBD1,NA,CASSLRTGGQSSSYEQYF,TGCGCCAGCAGCTTAAGAACTGGGGGACAGTCTTCTTCCTACGAGCAGTACTTC
TRBJ2-3,TRBV10-3,NA,few,CATSFPGQIADTQYF,TGTGCCACCAGCTTCCCGGGACAAATCGCAGATACGCAGTATTTT
TRBJ1-2,TRBV19,NA,NA,CASSISGRERFYGYTF,TGTGCCAGTAGTATCTCCGGAAGAGAAAGGTTCTATGGCTACACCTTC
TRBJ2-1,TRBV12-3/TRBV12-4,NA,NA,CASSSGETGLNEQFF,TGTGCCAGCAGTTCCGGCGAGACCGGCCTCAATGAGCAGTTCTTC
TRBJ2-2,TRBV5-1,NA,NA,CASSLPPPNTGELFF,TGCGCCAGCAGCTTGCCCCCACCTAACACCGGGGAGCTGTTTTTT
TRBJ2-3,TRBV13,TRBD2,NA,CASSRTGLAGLTDTQYF,TGTGCCAGCAGTAGGACCGGACTAGCGGGCCTAACAGATACGCAGTATTTT
TRBJ2-3,TRBV24-1,TRBD1,NA,CATSAAQGAGDTQYF,TGTGCCACCAGTGCTGCACAGGGGGCTGGAGATACGCAGTATTTT
TRBJ2-7,TRBV11-2,NA,few,CASSLAVDYEQYF,TGTGCCAGCAGCTTGGCGGTCGACTACGAGCAGTACTTC
TRBJ2-2,TRBV25-1,NA,many,CASRSGLALYTGELFF,TGTGCCAGCAGATCCGGACTCGCCCTGTACACCGGGGAGCTGTTTTTT
TRBJ1-1,TRBV14,NA,few,CASSQGTPRSTEAFF,TGTGCCAGCAGCCAAGGGACCCCCAGGAGCACTGAAGCTTTCTTT
TRBJ1-1,TRBV5-1,NA,few,CASSRGGGPSDEAFF,TGCGCCAGCAGCCGAGGGGGGGGCCCGAGTGATGAAGCTTTCTTT
TRBJ1-4,TRBV4-3,NA,many,CASSQETRGEEKLFF,TGCGCCAGCAGCCAAGAAACCAGGGGCGAAGAAAAACTGTTTTTT
TRBJ2-7,TRBV19,TRBD2,NA,CASSIGLAGNYEQYF,TGTGCCAGTAGTATAGGTCTAGCGGGGAACTACGAGCAGTACTTC
TRBJ2-5,TRBV7-2,TRBD1,few,CASSCLDRGPEETQYF,TGTGCCAGCAGCTGCCTGGACAGGGGGCCAGAAGAGACCCAGTACTTC
TRBJ2-7,TRBV7-9,NA,NA,CASSPRAYEQYF,TGTGCCAGCAGCCCGAGAGCATACGAGCAGTACTTC
TRBJ1-4,TRBV5-1,NA,NA,CASRQGVGRTNEKLFF,TGCGCCAGCAGACAAGGGGTCGGCAGAACTAATGAAAAACTGTTTTTT
TRBJ2-1,TRBV20-1,NA,few,CSASPTPDSSYNEQFF,TGCAGTGCTAGTCCTACACCAGATAGCTCCTACAATGAGCAGTTCTTC
TRBJ1-6,TRBV7-3,TRBD1,NA,CASSPDRGRSYNSPLHF,TGTGCCAGCAGCCCGGACAGGGGTCGATCCTATAATTCACCCCTCCACTTT
TRBJ2-7,TRBV6-6,TRBD1,NA,CASRKDRGPSYEQYF,TGTGCCAGCAGGAAAGACAGGGGGCCGAGCTACGAGCAGTACTTC
TRBJ1-6,TRBV10-3,TRBD1,few,CATTLEQGRSPLHF,TGTGCCACCACACTCGAACAGGGGAGGTCACCCCTCCACTTT
TRBJ2-1,TRBV24-1,NA,NA,CATSAVRGRGGNEQFF,TGTGCCACCAGTGCCGTCCGGGGGAGAGGGGGGAATGAGCAGTTCTTC
TRBJ2-5,TRBV4-3,NA,many,CASSQEMWQGETQYF,TGCGCCAGCAGCCAAGAGATGTGGCAGGGGGAGACCCAGTACTTC
TRBJ2-3,TRBV2,NA,many,CASSRQSTDTQYF,TGTGCCAGCAGTCGACAGAGCACAGATACGCAGTATTTT
TRBJ2-3,TRBV6-5,NA,NA,CASSYVTTDTQYF,TGTGCCAGCAGTTACGTAACCACAGATACGCAGTATTTT
TRBJ1-6,TRBV7-2,NA,few,CASSLEGQGTGSPLHF,TGTGCCAGCAGCTTAGAGGGTCAGGGTACTGGTTCACCCCTCCACTTT
TRBJ2-5,TRBV27,NA,NA,CASSPWLGTGETQYF,TGTGCCAGCAGTCCTTGGCTGGGGACGGGTGAGACCCAGTACTTC
TRBJ1-2,TRBV11-2,NA,NA,CASSPDRWSYGYTF,TGTGCCAGCAGCCCCGACCGGTGGTCCTATGGCTACACCTTC
TRBJ1-5,TRBV19,NA,many,CASSMSRAQPQHF,TGTGCCAGTAGTATGAGCAGGGCTCAGCCCCAGCATTTT